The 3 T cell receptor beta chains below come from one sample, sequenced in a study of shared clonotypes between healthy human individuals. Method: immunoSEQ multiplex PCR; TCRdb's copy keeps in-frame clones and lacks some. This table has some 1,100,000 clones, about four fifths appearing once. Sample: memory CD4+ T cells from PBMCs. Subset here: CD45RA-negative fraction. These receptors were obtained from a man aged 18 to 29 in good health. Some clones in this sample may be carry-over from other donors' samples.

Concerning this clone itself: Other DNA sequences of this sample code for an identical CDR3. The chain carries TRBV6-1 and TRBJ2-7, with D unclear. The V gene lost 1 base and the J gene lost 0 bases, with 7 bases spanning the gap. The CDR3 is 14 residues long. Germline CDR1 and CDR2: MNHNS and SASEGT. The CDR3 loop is CASSEEPVSYEQYF. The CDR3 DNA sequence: TGTGCCAGCAGTGAAGAGCCTGTCTCCTACGAGCAGTACTTC.

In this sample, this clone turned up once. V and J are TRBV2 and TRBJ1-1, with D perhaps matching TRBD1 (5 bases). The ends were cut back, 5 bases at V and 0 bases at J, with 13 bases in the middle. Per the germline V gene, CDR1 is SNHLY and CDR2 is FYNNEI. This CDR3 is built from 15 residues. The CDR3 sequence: CASSSSGAMNTEAFF. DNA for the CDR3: TGTGCCAGCAGTTCCTCCGGGGCTATGAACACTGAAGCTTTCTTT.

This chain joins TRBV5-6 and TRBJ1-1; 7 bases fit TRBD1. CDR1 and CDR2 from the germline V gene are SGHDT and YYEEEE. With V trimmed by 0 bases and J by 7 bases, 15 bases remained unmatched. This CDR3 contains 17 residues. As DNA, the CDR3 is TGTGCCAGCAGCTTGGTAACAGGGGTAATTGGGGTGGGTGAAGCTTTCTTT. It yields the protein CASSLVTGVIGVGEAFF.